This T cell receptor beta chain comes out of a study of cytomegalovirus exposure and HLA in healthy donors. Per germline, CDR1 MDHEN and CDR2 SYDVKM. CDR3 length: 20 amino acids. The V end was cut by 0 bases, the J end by 2 bases, with 25 bases between. In the PCR, 60 Vbeta and 13 Jbeta primers were used. Sequenced by immunoSEQ multiplex PCR; TCRdb stores in-frame clones only, minus some. Of about 98,000 clones in the sample, around 75% were seen once. The chain carries TRBV28 and TRBJ1-2, with TRBD1 as a possible D gene (6 bases). This receptor was identified in a young man in good health and CMV-seropositive. Sequenced sample: PBMCs. The CDR3 loop reads CASSLWSVGPSSRGNYGYTF. CDR3 DNA: TGTGCCAGCAGTTTATGGTCCGTTGGCCCCTCGAGTAGGGGGAACTATGGCTACACCTTC.